The T cell receptor beta chain described here comes from a study of T cell clones after liver transplantation. The assay was immunoSEQ multiplex PCR, and TCRdb's table has in-frame clones only and misses some. Of about 100,000 clones in the sample, roughly four fifths were seen once. This clone was detected many times. This receptor was obtained from a human donor who received a liver transplant. The specimen comprised CD4+ T cells from blood, sampled before liver transplant.

This chain's CDR3 is CASSGQGRTDTQYF. The CDR3 nucleotides are TGTGCCAGCAGTGGACAGGGCAGGACAGATACGCAGTATTTT. The gene calls are TRBV2 and TRBJ2-3, with 7 bases that match TRBD1. V shed 4 bases, J shed 3 bases, and the junction held 4 bases outside the gene matches. The CDR3 contains 14 residues. CDR1 is SNHLY and CDR2 is FYNNEI in the germline V gene. Filled out from reference TRBV2 and TRBJ2-3, the complete variable domain reads EPEVTQTPSHQVTQMGQEVILRCVPISNHLYFYWYRQILGQKVEFLVSFYNNEISEKSEIFDDQFSVERPDGSNFTLKIRSTKLEDSAMYFCASSGQGRTDTQYFGPGTRLTVL.